One and the same sample provided the 9 T cell receptor beta chains below, sequenced in a study of OX40 agonist ivuxolimab in advanced cancers. The data were produced by immunoSEQ multiplex PCR, yet TCRdb's version contains in-frame clones alone and is incomplete. The table includes about 69,000 clones, around 90% detected once. The specimen was CD4+ or CD8+ T cells sorted from blood, collected in a trial of the OX40 agonist ivuxolimab. The receptors were gathered from an adult with an advanced solid tumor such as melanoma, head and neck, liver or kidney cancer.

The V and J genes are TRBV7-2 and TRBJ2-7; D not resolved. Germline CDR1 and CDR2: SGHTA and FQGNSA. Trimming shortened V by 5 bases and J by 10 bases, and 12 bases separated the two germline ends. The CDR3 has 11 residues. The CDR3 here is CASSTELGQYF. DNA for the CDR3: TGTGCCAGCAGCACAGAGCTTGGTCAGTACTTC.

The V gene is TRBV18, the J gene TRBJ2-7; no clear D. The CDR3 consists of 11 residues. With 6 bases removed from V and 8 bases from J, the gap between germline ends came to 11 bases. Germline lookup yields CDR1 KGHSH and CDR2 LQKENI. The CDR3 DNA reads TGTGCCAGCTCCCCTAACGACCAGCAGTACTTC. Amino acids: CASSPNDQQYF.

The rearrangement uses TRBV7-9 and TRBJ2-7, with a tentative D call TRBD1 (6 bases). Trimming shortened V by 5 bases and J by 3 bases, and 11 bases separated the two germline ends. CDR3 length: 13 residues. Germline CDR1 SEHNR, CDR2 FQNEAQ (reference sequence). This CDR3 reads CASSRDTSYEQYF. As DNA, the CDR3 is TGTGCCAGCAGCCGGGACACTAGCTACGAGCAGTACTTC. Combining the CDR3 with reference TRBV7-9 and TRBJ2-7 gives the whole variable domain DTGVSQNPRHKITKRGQNVTFRCDPISEHNRLYWYRQTLGQGPEFLTYFQNEAQLEKSRLLSDRFSAERPKGSFSTLEIQRTEQGDSAMYLCASSRDTSYEQYFGPGTRLTVT.

The V and J genes are TRBV4-3 and TRBJ2-1; D remains ambiguous. The germline V gene has CDR1 LGHNA and CDR2 YSLEER. There are 15 residues in the CDR3. With 0 bases removed from V and 8 bases from J, the gap between germline ends came to 14 bases. CDR3: CASSQDLGAEHEQFF. The DNA for the CDR3 is TGCGCCAGCAGCCAAGATCTCGGCGCGGAGCATGAGCAGTTCTTC.

V and J are TRBV18 and TRBJ2-2; 8 nucleotides match TRBD1. The CDR3 is made up of 13 amino acids. CDR1 and CDR2 from the germline V gene are KGHSH and LQKENI. The J segment lost 6 bases and the V segment lost 6 bases, leaving 3 bases of the junction unmatched. CDR3: CASSDRVAGELFF. The CDR3 nucleotides read TGTGCCAGCTCGGACAGGGTAGCCGGGGAGCTGTTTTTT. Based on the CDR3 plus reference TRBV18 and TRBJ2-2, the full variable domain is NAGVMQNPRHLVRRRGQEARLRCSPMKGHSHVYWYRQLPEEGLKFMVYLQKENIIDESGMPKERFSAEFPKEGPSILRIQQVVRGDSAAYFCASSDRVAGELFFGEGSRLTVL.

This chain joins TRBV6-5 and TRBJ2-7; TRBD1 matches at 7 bases. V lost 0 bases, J lost 5 bases, and 7 bases stayed unmatched. The CDR3 spans 15 residues. Germline assignment: CDR1 MNHEY and CDR2 SVGAGI. The CDR3 sequence: CASSYSGGLRDEQYF. CDR3 DNA: TGTGCCAGCAGTTACTCAGGGGGCCTTAGGGACGAGCAGTACTTC.

The gene calls are TRBV5-1 and TRBJ2-1; 9 nucleotides match TRBD2. Germline loops: CDR1 SGHRS, CDR2 YFSETQ. The CDR3 is 15 residues long. V lost 1 base to trimming and J lost 5 bases; unmatched junction nucleotides: 4. The CDR3: CASSLLPSGNNEQFF. DNA for the CDR3: TGCGCCAGCAGCTTGTTACCTAGCGGGAACAATGAGCAGTTCTTC.

Regarding this clone: One junction end disagrees with the germline gene, perhaps due to a read error. The V call is TRBV7-9, the J call TRBJ2-5; TRBD2 might be the D (6 bases). CDR1 is SEHNR and CDR2 is FQNEAQ in the germline V gene (reference sequence). This CDR3 has 14 residues. For the CDR3, the DNA is TGTGCCAGCAGCATAGCGGCCCCAATGGGGACCCAGTACTTC. As protein: CASSIAAPMGTQYF.

This chain links TRBV7-9 with TRBJ2-7, with 11 bases matching TRBD2. This CDR3 region has 14 residues. Trimming removed 5 bases from V and 4 bases from J; junction bases left unmatched: 4. The germline CDR1 and CDR2 sequences are SEHNR and FQNEAQ (reference sequence). The CDR3 nucleotides read TGTGCCAGCAGCCCTACTAGCGGGAGTTACGAGCAGTACTTC. This gives the protein CASSPTSGSYEQYF.